This T cell receptor beta chain derives from a study of patients and donors after allogeneic stem cell transplantation. One entry per CDR3 protein, called by TCRdb with MiXCR from the RT-PCR reads. Of around 200,000 distinct CDR3 sequences listed, 35% to 45% were seen once; the top ten hold around 10%. V gave up 5 bases and J gave up 11 bases, with 12 bases separating them. The CDR3 runs to 11 residues. Sequenced input: blood, either unsorted or a sorted T cell fraction (not recorded which). The TCR sequence derives from a human donor who was either an allogeneic HSCT recipient or a stem cell or donor lymphocyte infusion donor (not recorded which). It is not recorded whose cells these are; they may come from a transplant donor. This chain joins TRBV12-3 or TRBV12-4 and TRBJ1-1, with D unresolved. CDR3 residues: CASSKSSPAFF. The CDR3 DNA follows: TGTGCCAGCAGTAAGTCCTCGCCGGCTTTCTTT.